This record concerns one T cell receptor (beta chain) sequence. The ends were cut back, 3 bases at V and 3 bases at J, with 11 bases in the middle. Germline assignment: CDR1 GTSNPN and CDR2 SVGIG (reference sequence). CDR3 length equals 13 residues. Tumor libraries mostly used 4.5 to 5.5 ug genomic DNA, two replicates each. Clones were sequenced by immunoSEQ multiplex PCR, and TCRdb holds only the in-frame ones, with some missing. The data hold tens of thousands of clones, with 40% to 50% observed a single time. This record belongs to a study of neoadjuvant anti-PD-1 for oral cavity cancer. The sample's time point: after neoadjuvant nivolumab, at surgical resection. Patients were newly diagnosed with stage II-IVA oral cavity squamous cell carcinoma without prior systemic or radiation treatment.

This receptor was taken from a person aged 35-80 years with oral cavity squamous cell carcinoma. Source: tumor tissue, taken after nivolumab (anti-PD-1) treatment. The genes are TRBV30 and TRBJ1-1, with a tentative D call TRBD1 (6 bases). CDR3 coding DNA: TGTGCCTGGAGCGGGGGACAATACACTGAAGCTTTCTTT. It is translated as CAWSGGQYTEAFF.